This T cell receptor beta chain comes out of a study of T cells in tuberculosis. Unmatched junction bases numbered 6, after V lost 5 bases and J lost 0 bases. The germline V gene has CDR1 SNHLY and CDR2 FYNNEI. CDR3 length: 16 amino acids. Repertoires were generated with immunoSEQ multiplex PCR, while TCRdb's copy carries only in-frame clones and drops some. Of 55,000 to 70,000 clones in the sample, 65% to 90% were seen once. Sorting used thawed, overnight-rested PBMC stained with anti-CD3, a viability dye and GMM-loaded CD1B tetramer. The lipid loaded on the CD1B tetramers was C32 glucose monomycolate from Rhodococcus equi.

The sequencing sample was made of CD1b-GMM tetramer-negative cells sorted from PBMCs. The genes are TRBV2 and TRBJ1-5, with 8 bases identical to TRBD1. The receptor comes from an adult woman with latent tuberculosis. CDR3 sequence reads: CASSPRTGNSNQPQHF. CDR3 bases: TGTGCCAGCAGTCCCCGGACAGGGAATAGCAATCAGCCCCAGCATTTT.